These T cell receptor beta chains were read from a single sample in a study of T cell changes during pregnancy in multiple sclerosis. TCRdb's table, derived via immunoSEQ multiplex PCR, lists solely in-frame clones and lacks some. This sample has roughly 53,000 clones, with roughly nine tenths found just once. The source was CD8+ T cells from peripheral blood mononuclear cells, collected before pregnancy. The receptors here all came from a female donor with multiple sclerosis, enrolled in a pregnancy study. Both conserved end residues are part of each CDR3. D genes are given only for firm matches. A row's size may be missing; if present it is once, few, many or a size class.

15,TRBJ2-1,TRBD1,TRBV9,NA,CASSAPGTAYNEQFF,TGTGCCAGCAGCGCACCCGGGACAGCTTACAATGAGCAGTTCTTC
15,TRBJ2-7,TRBD2,TRBV5-5,NA,CASSPTGGGSYEQYF,TGTGCCAGCAGCCCTACGGGAGGAGGCTCCTACGAGCAGTACTTC
15,TRBJ1-6,TRBD1,TRBV5-5,NA,CASSLGDSVNSPLHF,TGTGCCAGCAGCTTAGGGGACAGCGTAAATTCACCCCTCCACTTT
15,TRBJ2-5,TRBD2,TRBV6-1,NA,CASSETVAGLETQYF,TGTGCCAGCAGTGAAACGGTAGCGGGGCTAGAGACCCAGTACTTC
14,TRBJ2-3,TRBD2,TRBV5-4,NA,CASSSGRVADTQYF,TGTGCCAGCAGCTCGGGGAGGGTCGCAGATACGCAGTATTTT
20,TRBJ1-3,TRBD1,TRBV15,NA,CATSRGSGTGRFGSGNTIYF,TGTGCCACCAGCAGAGGCTCCGGGACAGGGAGGTTTGGATCTGGAAACACCATATATTTT
13,TRBJ2-3,NA,TRBV9,NA,CASSVEGGDTQYF,TGTGCCAGCAGCGTAGAAGGGGGAGATACGCAGTATTTT
12,TRBJ1-5,NA,TRBV9,NA,CASGSAAQPQHF,TGTGCCAGCGGGAGCGCGGCTCAGCCCCAGCATTTT
14,TRBJ2-7,TRBD1,TRBV7-9,NA,CASSHGQGSYEQYF,TGTGCCAGCAGCCATGGACAGGGTTCTTACGAGCAGTACTTC
13,TRBJ2-1,NA,TRBV7-3,NA,CASSLTVRNEQFF,TGTGCCAGCAGCTTGACAGTGCGCAATGAGCAGTTCTTC
11,TRBJ2-7,NA,TRBV27,NA,CAAGASYEQYF,TGTGCCGCAGGGGCGTCCTACGAGCAGTACTTC
15,TRBJ1-3,NA,TRBV7-9,NA,CASSQTRNSGNTIYF,TGTGCCAGCAGCCAAACAAGAAACTCTGGAAACACCATATATTTT
15,TRBJ2-3,TRBD1,TRBV7-9,NA,CASSRAGGGTDTQYF,TGTGCCAGCAGCCGCGCAGGGGGCGGGACAGATACGCAGTATTTT
13,TRBJ2-7,NA,TRBV6-5,NA,CASSYDRAYEQYF,TGTGCCAGCAGTTACGACAGAGCCTACGAGCAGTACTTC
16,TRBJ2-3,TRBD2,TRBV13,NA,CASREAGGPRTDTQYF,TGTGCCAGCAGGGAAGCGGGGGGGCCTCGGACAGATACGCAGTATTTT
14,TRBJ1-1,NA,TRBV5-5,NA,CASRPVGGPIEAFF,TGTGCCAGCAGGCCGGTCGGGGGACCAATTGAAGCTTTCTTT
10,TRBJ2-7,NA,TRBV11-2,NA,CASSLTQQYF,TGTGCCAGCAGCTTAACACAGCAGTACTTC
14,TRBJ1-6,NA,TRBV19,NA,CASSIFGDNSPLHF,TGTGCCAGTAGTATTTTCGGGGATAATTCACCCCTCCACTTT
14,TRBJ2-7,TRBD1,TRBV27,once,CASSQTGGYYEQYF,TGTGCCAGCAGTCAAACAGGGGGCTACTACGAGCAGTACTTC
14,TRBJ2-7,TRBD1,TRBV19,NA,CASTPGQGAYEQYF,TGTGCCAGTACCCCGGGACAGGGAGCTTACGAGCAGTACTTC
11,TRBJ1-2,NA,TRBV4-1,NA,CASSGVIGYTF,TGCGCCAGCTCGGGGGTGATCGGCTACACCTTC
14,TRBJ1-5,NA,TRBV27,NA,CASSLLGVSQPQHF,TGTGCCAGCAGTTTATTAGGGGTTAGTCAGCCCCAGCATTTT
15,TRBJ2-1,NA,TRBV9,NA,CASSGMGATYNEQFF,TGTGCCAGCAGTGGAATGGGGGCCACCTACAATGAGCAGTTCTTC
16,TRBJ2-1,NA,TRBV6-6,NA,CASSSPDKSSYNEQFF,TGTGCCAGCAGTTCCCCGGACAAGAGCTCCTACAATGAGCAGTTCTTC
13,TRBJ1-2,TRBD1,TRBV29-1,NA,CSVRTGGDYGYTF,TGCAGCGTTCGGACAGGGGGTGACTATGGCTACACCTTC
14,TRBJ1-2,NA,TRBV6-1,NA,CASSETYSPMGYTF,TGTGCCAGCAGTGAAACTTACTCACCGATGGGCTACACCTTC
16,TRBJ2-7,TRBD1,TRBV4-1,NA,CASSQEPGQGEEEQYF,TGCGCCAGCAGCCAAGAACCGGGACAGGGGGAGGAGGAGCAGTACTTC
18,TRBJ2-2,TRBD2,TRBV27,NA,CASSLSLGTSVLTGELFF,TGTGCCAGCAGTTTATCTTTAGGGACTAGCGTTCTCACCGGGGAGCTGTTTTTT
13,TRBJ1-2,NA,TRBV25-1,NA,CASSELAFQGYTF,TGTGCCAGCAGTGAATTGGCATTTCAGGGCTACACCTTC
13,TRBJ1-1,TRBD1,TRBV5-6,NA,CASSWDRLGEAFF,TGTGCCAGCAGCTGGGACAGATTGGGTGAAGCTTTCTTT
15,TRBJ1-1,NA,TRBV18,NA,CASSPPAGARTEAFF,TGTGCCAGCTCACCACCCGCGGGGGCGCGGACTGAAGCTTTCTTT
8,TRBJ2-1,NA,TRBV2,NA,CASRGLFF,TGTGCCAGCAGGGGACTGTTCTTC
11,TRBJ1-1,NA,TRBV4-1,NA,CASRGGSEAFF,TGCGCCAGCCGTGGGGGCTCTGAAGCTTTCTTT
14,TRBJ2-1,TRBD1,TRBV7-8,NA,CASSPGTGMNEQFF,TGTGCCAGCAGTCCTGGGACAGGGATGAATGAGCAGTTCTTC
12,TRBJ1-1,NA,TRBV13,many,CASSSGLQRAFF,TGTGCCAGCAGCTCCGGACTCCAGAGGGCTTTCTTT
14,TRBJ1-2,NA,TRBV6-5,NA,CASSYGSRGSGYTF,TGTGCCAGCAGTTACGGGAGCAGGGGATCCGGCTACACCTTC
12,TRBJ2-7,NA,TRBV5-6,NA,CASSLPGVEQYF,TGTGCCAGCAGCTTGCCCGGGGTCGAGCAGTACTTC
10,TRBJ2-7,NA,TRBV2,NA,CASSRVEQYF,TGTGCCAGCAGTCGCGTCGAGCAGTACTTC
15,TRBJ2-3,TRBD2,TRBV13,NA,CASSLTSGGADTQYF,TGTGCCAGCAGCTTAACTAGCGGGGGTGCAGATACGCAGTATTTT
13,TRBJ2-1,NA,TRBV27,NA,CASTGTLYNEQFF,TGTGCCAGCACCGGGACACTTTACAATGAGCAGTTCTTC
15,TRBJ2-7,TRBD1,TRBV5-5,NA,CASSWGQEVRSKQYF,TGTGCCAGCAGCTGGGGACAGGAGGTTCGTAGTAAGCAGTACTTC
15,TRBJ1-1,NA,TRBV12-5,NA,CASGFITGTTAEAFF,TGTGCTAGTGGTTTTATTACAGGGACGACCGCTGAAGCTTTCTTT
13,TRBJ1-5,NA,TRBV6-4,NA,CASSQQLNQPQHF,TGTGCCAGCAGTCAACAGCTTAATCAGCCCCAGCATTTT
17,TRBJ2-2,NA,TRBV14,NA,CASSHLGTTTNTGELFF,TGTGCCAGCAGCCACCTCGGGACAACCACGAACACCGGGGAGCTGTTTTTT
15,TRBJ2-5,TRBD2,TRBV15,NA,CATSTSSGLRETQYF,TGTGCCACCAGCACATCTAGCGGGCTCAGGGAGACCCAGTACTTC
15,TRBJ2-7,TRBD1,TRBV18,NA,CASSRVDRAVNEQYF,TGTGCCAGCTCAAGGGTTGACAGGGCGGTTAACGAGCAGTACTTC
13,TRBJ1-1,NA,TRBV7-6,NA,CASTLQGVTEAFF,TGTGCCAGCACCCTACAAGGAGTCACTGAAGCTTTCTTT
15,TRBJ2-1,TRBD2,TRBV9,NA,CASSVGGGSANEQFF,TGTGCCAGCAGCGTAGGCGGGGGGTCCGCAAATGAGCAGTTCTTC
12,TRBJ1-2,NA,TRBV19,NA,CAGADSTGSYTF,TGTGCCGGGGCTGATTCAACCGGCAGCTACACCTTC
12,TRBJ1-2,NA,TRBV7-2,once,CASSWGPGEDTF,TGTGCCAGCAGCTGGGGGCCTGGAGAAGACACCTTC
15,TRBJ1-1,TRBD1,TRBV10-3,NA,CAISARTGVNTEAFF,TGTGCCATCAGTGCCCGGACAGGGGTGAACACTGAAGCTTTCTTT
14,TRBJ2-3,TRBD2,TRBV7-6,once,CASMTSGGTDTQYF,TGTGCCAGCATGACTAGCGGGGGCACAGATACGCAGTATTTT
14,TRBJ1-2,NA,TRBV7-9,NA,CASTSLIRVDGYTF,TGTGCCAGCACGTCCCTTATCAGGGTAGATGGCTACACCTTC
16,TRBJ1-3,TRBD1,TRBV5-5,many,CASSLPGQSAGNTIYF,TGTGCCAGCAGCTTGCCGGGACAGTCCGCGGGAAACACCATATATTTT
16,TRBJ1-5,TRBD1,TRBV5-1,NA,CASSLEPGQWAQPQHF,TGCGCCAGCAGCTTGGAACCGGGACAGTGGGCGCAGCCCCAGCATTTT